The present T cell receptor (beta chain) was sequenced within a study of blood T cell repertoires in COVID-19. As for the study in general: The samples span acute and convalescent COVID-19 from the United States, Italy and Spain. T cells, B-cell-depleted T cells, or PBMCs provided the cDNA or gDNA that served as material.

In germline, CDR1 is GTSNPN, CDR2 SVGIG (reference sequence). V shed 6 bases and J 5 bases; nucleotides not matched to a gene: 1. This CDR3 is built from 12 residues. Original data processing: How many nucleated cells were present was estimated from reference gene primer amplification. Clones were sequenced by immunoSEQ multiplex PCR, and TCRdb holds only the in-frame ones, with some missing. V, J and clone size reflect that table, while D and trimming were determined from the DNA. The table records 180,000 or so clones, roughly 85% of them present only once. In its sample, this clone was seen a few times.

The chain links TRBV30 to TRBJ1-6; TRBD1 agrees at 7 bases. The sequenced sample consisted of peripheral blood. This TCR was recovered from a woman aged 55-70 years with acute or convalescent COVID-19. As DNA, the CDR3 is TGTGCCTGTACAGGGGATAATTCACCCCTCCACTTT. This codes for CACTGDNSPLHF.